This T cell receptor (beta chain) emerged from a study of shared clonotypes between healthy human individuals. Findings and caveats of the study: Generally, naive subsets (rather than memory subsets) showed larger estimated richness. Depth was large, yet rarefaction showed that sorted-subset sequencing was incomplete.

Sorted-subset replicate PCRs used 200 ng DNA, approximately 33,000 T cell genomes. The method was immunoSEQ multiplex PCR; TCRdb's version includes in-frame clones alone and lacks a portion of them. The sample has some 2,500,000 clones, 80% to 95% seen once. To note about this clone: Its antigen is not known.

CD4+ cells yielded CD45RA+ naive and CD45RA-negative memory subsets. The material sequenced was naive CD4+ T cells from PBMCs. Subset given: CD45RA+ positively selected. The receptor comes from a man aged 18 to 30 in good health. Some clones in this sample may be carry-over from other donors' samples.

CDR3 sequence: CASSLSGQGGWTDTEAFF. The CDR3 DNA is TGTGCCAGCAGTTTATCGGGACAGGGAGGGTGGACGGACACTGAAGCTTTCTTT. The genes are TRBV28 and TRBJ1-1, with 9 bases fitting TRBD1. Germline V CDR1 and CDR2: MDHEN, SYDVKM. This CDR3 region has 18 residues. J gave up 3 bases and V 1 base, and 12 bases lay outside the gene matches.